The 16 T cell receptor beta chains below come from one sample, sequenced in a study of control samples from healthy donors and cancer patients. Produced via immunoSEQ multiplex PCR; TCRdb's table is partial and in-frame only. The sample shows around 180,000 clones, 90% to 95% of them seen only once. Sequencing was carried out using blood. The source is a woman between 18 and 29 years old in good health.

The V gene is TRBV7-2, the J gene TRBJ2-7, with D tentatively TRBD2 (6 bases). The V gene lost 1 base and the J gene lost 7 bases, with 17 bases spanning the gap. The CDR3 runs to 15 residues. Per the germline V gene, CDR1 is SGHTA and CDR2 is FQGNSA. The CDR3 DNA follows: TGTGCCAGCAGCTTAGAGGGGACTTACCAAAGAGAGCAGTACTTC. Its protein product is CASSLEGTYQREQYF.

The chain recombines TRBV6-5 with TRBJ2-7; D uncertain. The V end lost 6 bases, the J end lost 2 bases, and 11 bases lay between the germline ends. This CDR3 spans 13 amino acids. Per the germline V gene, CDR1 is MNHEY and CDR2 is SVGAGI. CDR3 loop: CASSRTGTYEQYF. The CDR3 DNA follows: TGTGCCAGCAGCCGGACGGGTACCTACGAGCAGTACTTC.

The genes are TRBV15 and TRBJ1-5; 8 nucleotides agree with TRBD1. Trimming cost V 0 bases and J 4 bases; bases outside gene matches: 8. Germline V gene data show CDR1 as LNHNV and CDR2 as YYDKDF (reference sequence). CDR3 size: 17 residues. In DNA, the CDR3 is TGTGCCACCAGCAGAGATTTTGACAGGGGCGTAAATCAGCCCCAGCATTTT. Its translation is CATSRDFDRGVNQPQHF.

This chain joins TRBV7-9 and TRBJ2-1; maybe TRBD2 (6 bases). The CDR3 consists of 14 residues. Trimming stripped 3 bases from V and 8 bases from J, with 14 bases between. CDR1 and CDR2 from the germline V gene are SEHNR and FQNEAQ (reference sequence). CDR3 in DNA: TGTGCCAGCAGCTTTGGGGGGATAGCCGATGAGCAGTTCTTC. Translating gives CASSFGGIADEQFF. The complete variable domain, with remaining parts taken from reference TRBV7-9 and TRBJ2-1, reads DTGVSQNPRHKITKRGQNVTFRCDPISEHNRLYWYRQTLGQGPEFLTYFQNEAQLEKSRLLSDRFSAERPKGSFSTLEIQRTEQGDSAMYLCASSFGGIADEQFFGPGTRLTVL.

The chain carries TRBV7-2 and TRBJ1-4; D is possibly TRBD1 (5 bases). Trimming left V 1 base short and J 0 bases short, with 12 bases between. CDR1 is SGHTA and CDR2 is FQGNSA in the germline V gene. The length of the CDR3 is 17 residues. The CDR3 here is CASSLDGAGATNEKLFF. In nucleotides, the CDR3 is TGTGCCAGCAGCTTAGATGGGGCAGGAGCAACTAATGAAAAACTGTTTTTT.

The chain employs TRBV7-2 and TRBJ2-1; D ambiguous. Germline V gene lookup returns CDR1 SGHTA and CDR2 FQGNSA. The CDR3 is made up of 12 amino acids. Trimming removed 6 bases from V and 6 bases from J, with 9 bases in between. CDR3 sequence reads: CASSQDANEQFF. The CDR3 bases are TGTGCCAGCAGTCAAGACGCCAATGAGCAGTTCTTC.

Only one count was recorded for this clone. J is TRBJ2-7 and V is TRBV14; TRBD1 might be the D (6 bases). Trimming took 8 bases from V and 2 from J, leaving 10 bases between them. In germline, CDR1 is SGHDN, CDR2 FVKESK. The CDR3 consists of 12 residues. CDR3 sequence reads: CASQGLTYEQYF. CDR3 nucleotides: TGTGCCAGCCAGGGGCTGACCTACGAGCAGTACTTC.

CDR3 nucleotide sequence: TGTGCCAGCAGTACCCCCGCAGTAGGCGGCGGAGCTTTCTTT. It specifies CASSTPAVGGGAFF. This rearrangement joins TRBV28 to TRBJ1-1; D remains ambiguous. This CDR3 spans 14 amino acids. CDR1 is MDHEN, CDR2 SYDVKM, per germline. V dropped 5 bases and J dropped 10 bases, with 20 bases sitting between them.

The rearrangement links TRBV14 to TRBJ2-7; 12 nucleotides match TRBD2. This CDR3 spans 15 amino acids. The trim removed 4 bases at V and 2 bases at J, leaving 3 bases unmatched. CDR1 and CDR2 (germline): SGHDN, FVKESK. CDR3 region: CASSLGLAGTYEQYF. The CDR3, as DNA: TGTGCCAGCAGCCTTGGACTAGCGGGAACCTACGAGCAGTACTTC.

The V call is TRBV6-1, the J call TRBJ1-2; tentatively, D is TRBD1 (6 bases). Per the germline V gene, CDR1 is MNHNS and CDR2 is SASEGT. Trimming stripped 1 base from V and 1 base from J, with 13 bases between. The CDR3 runs 16 residues. The CDR3 region has the DNA TGTGCCAGCAGTGAAGAGATAACAGGGCTTAACTATGGCTACACCTTC. Amino acids: CASSEEITGLNYGYTF.

This clone was counted a single time. This chain uses TRBV7-2 with TRBJ1-4, with TRBD1 matching 8 bases. The J segment lost 8 bases and the V segment lost 1 base, leaving 9 bases of the junction unmatched. Germline lookup yields CDR1 SGHTA and CDR2 FQGNSA. CDR3 size: 16 residues. Here the CDR3 reads CASSLDSGQETEKLFF. CDR3 nucleotide sequence: TGTGCCAGCAGCTTAGATTCGGGACAGGAGACAGAAAAACTGTTTTTT. The variable domain in full, with the rest retrieved from reference TRBV7-2 and TRBJ1-4, is GAGVSQSPSNKVTEKGKDVELRCDPISGHTALYWYRQSLGQGLEFLIYFQGNSAPDKSGLPSDRFSAERTGGSVSTLTIQRTQQEDSAVYLCASSLDSGQETEKLFFGSGTQLSVL.

This chain uses TRBV10-3 with TRBJ1-5, with TRBD1 matching over 9 bases. CDR3 length: 16 amino acids. Germline CDR1 ENHRY, CDR2 SYGVKD. Losses at the gene ends were 3 bases for V and 7 bases for J; bases not matched to a gene: 10. The CDR3 DNA is TGTGCCATCAGTGATCTTTGGGGACAGGGAGTACAGCCCCAGCATTTT. This translates into CAISDLWGQGVQPQHF.

The rearrangement joins TRBV4-1 to TRBJ1-3, with D unresolved. Deletions cut 4 bases from V and 0 bases from J, with 25 bases between. The CDR3 runs 20 residues. The germline V gene encodes CDR1 MGHRA and CDR2 YSYEKL. CDR3: CASSRFGMTFMEGSGNTIYF. DNA for the CDR3: TGCGCCAGCAGCCGGTTTGGCATGACTTTTATGGAGGGCTCTGGAAACACCATATATTTT.

The rearrangement links TRBV11-2 to TRBJ1-1, with a tentative D call TRBD1 (5 bases). V lost 0 bases, J lost 8 bases, and 19 bases lay in between. Germline V CDR1 and CDR2: SGHAT, FQNNGV. CDR3 size: 16 residues. DNA of the CDR3: TGTGCCAGCAGCTTAGATGGGGGATCTTGGGAAGTCGAAGCTTTCTTT. Its translation: CASSLDGGSWEVEAFF.

V and J are TRBV5-1 and TRBJ1-2; D is possibly TRBD1 (6 bases). Germline values: CDR1 SGHRS, CDR2 YFSETQ. This CDR3 contains 12 residues. V lost 7 bases and J 5 bases, leaving 12 bases between the germline ends. The CDR3 sequence is CASSTGEYGYTF. The CDR3 DNA follows: TGCGCCAGCTCGACAGGCGAGTATGGCTACACCTTC.

The chain joins TRBV7-9 to TRBJ1-1; D is uncertain. The CDR3 has 14 amino acids. Germline lookup yields CDR1 SEHNR and CDR2 FQNEAQ (reference sequence). V shed 7 bases and J shed 2 bases, with 14 bases lying between them. The CDR3 DNA reads TGTGCCAGCATCCCCCTCTCTATTAACACTGAAGCTTTCTTT. Translated: CASIPLSINTEAFF.